This T cell receptor (beta chain) derives from a study of cytomegalovirus exposure and HLA in healthy donors. The CDR3 contains 13 residues. Per the germline V gene, CDR1 is SNHLY and CDR2 is FYNNEI. The V end lost 10 bases, the J end lost 7 bases, and 17 bases lay between the germline ends. In the PCR, 60 Vbeta and 13 Jbeta primers were used. As handled by the study authors: The authors later counted 65 million to 80 million unique TCR beta chains, roughly 11 million of them shared. Data came from immunoSEQ multiplex PCR; TCRdb stores just in-frame clones and leaves some out. D and trimming come from the DNA, and the V and J calls and clone size come from that table. Of around 97,000 clones in the sample, around 73% were seen once. Findings and caveats of the study: Segments of the TCR beta V type were, in most cases, productive about 87% or about 30% of the time in an earlier analysis. Reports indicate that TCR beta sequences accurately predicted the HLA-A and HLA-B alleles of most subjects.

Details on this clone: Antigen unknown.

The source material was PBMCs. The sequence was collected from a man in his forties or fifties in good health and CMV-seronegative. The V call is TRBV2, the J call TRBJ2-1; the D gene is possibly TRBD1 (6 bases). The CDR3 spells CATQGYPENEQFF. As DNA, the CDR3 is TGTGCCACCCAGGGGTACCCCGAGAATGAGCAGTTCTTC.